This paragraph reports one TCR beta chain. Antigen: not known. The CDR3 runs 17 residues. V was trimmed by 1 base and J by 0 bases, leaving 13 bases between them. The V gene's germline CDR1 is SGHVS and CDR2 FQNEAQ. This sample stems from a study of T cells after posttransplantation cyclophosphamide. Study-level points and caveats: Donor-recipient repertoire similarity was low at 1-2 months, rising over year one. Blood and skin or GI T cell repertoires showed limited TRB overlap. Recipient CMV seropositivity and CMV reactivation strongly tracked TRB clonality.

Sampled 1 year posttransplant, controls received myeloablative marrow transplants, methotrexate and a calcineurin inhibitor. The assay was immunoSEQ multiplex PCR, and TCRdb's table has in-frame clones only and misses some. The sample lists roughly 17,000 clones, 85% occurring once. Sequencing used PBMCs, obtained after allogeneic stem cell transplant with calcineurin inhibitor and methotrexate. The receptor was derived from a female patient younger than 35 who received an allogeneic stem cell transplant from an unrelated donor, was CMV-positive, and had acute and chronic GVHD. Some of these T cells may belong to the graft donor. This sequence joins TRBV7-8 and TRBJ2-1, with TRBD1 as a possible D gene (6 bases). The CDR3 reads CASSLGGTPISYNEQFF. As DNA, the CDR3 is TGTGCCAGCAGCTTAGGGGGGACACCAATCTCCTACAATGAGCAGTTCTTC.